These 28 T cell receptor beta chains share one sample of origin, sequenced in a study of human T cells and chemical hapten exposure. TCRdb re-analysed the RACE reads in MiXCR, keeping a single row per CDR3 protein. The sample holds about 85,000 distinct CDR3 sequences, roughly 12% seen once. Time point defined: patch test 2, 6 weeks after DPC sensitization. The sample's treatment: therapeutic diphenylcyclopropenone sensitization with weekly scalp DPC. Sequencing used whole blood, obtained in connection with sensitization to the hapten diphenylcyclopropenone (DPC). The receptor set was obtained from a man younger than 35 with alopecia areata. Some clones in this sample may be carry-over from other donors' samples.

This clonotype showed up many times. The chain couples TRBV11-2 to TRBJ2-3, with D tentatively TRBD1 (6 bases). The CDR3 length is 17 residues. V was cut by 1 base and J by 0 bases, with 14 bases left in between. Germline CDR1 reads SGHAT; CDR2 reads FQNNGV. CDR3: CASSLAPLGASTDTQYF. The CDR3 DNA reads as TGTGCCAGCAGCTTAGCTCCTCTGGGGGCCAGCACAGATACGCAGTATTTT. Together with reference TRBV11-2 and TRBJ2-3, the CDR3 gives the full variable domain: EAGVAQSPRYKIIEKRQSVAFWCNPISGHATLYWYQQILGQGPKLLIQFQNNGVVDDSQLPKDRFSAERLKGVDSTLKIQPAKLEDSAVYLCASSLAPLGASTDTQYFGPGTRLTVL.

Judged by abundance, this clonotype is medium-sized. This chain connects TRBV15 to TRBJ2-4; 7 nucleotides align to TRBD1. CDR1 is LNHNV and CDR2 is YYDKDF in the germline V gene (reference sequence). There are 16 residues in the CDR3. Losses at the gene ends were 5 bases for V and 0 bases for J; bases not matched to a gene: 7. CDR3 DNA sequence: TGTGCCACCAGCGCGACAGGGTGGCTAGCCAAAAACATTCAGTACTTC. It is translated as CATSATGWLAKNIQYF.

This clonotype occurred a few times. The chain joins TRBV11-2 to TRBJ2-3; 8 nucleotides line up with TRBD1. J was trimmed by 0 bases and V by 6 bases; bases with no gene match: 5. Per germline, CDR1 SGHAT and CDR2 FQNNGV. The CDR3 runs to 15 residues. The CDR3 loop reads CASRTGDFSTDTQYF. The CDR3 DNA follows: TGTGCCAGCAGGACAGGGGACTTTAGCACAGATACGCAGTATTTT.

This clonotype was seen only a few times. J is TRBJ2-7 and V is TRBV12-3 or TRBV12-4; possible D gene TRBD1, 6 bases. Trimming removed 5 bases at V and 6 bases at J, with 11 bases between. CDR3 length: 12 residues. The CDR3 bases are TGTGCCAGCAGTAACAGGGTGGGCGAGCAGTACTTC. Translated, it gives CASSNRVGEQYF.

The chain combines TRBV7-6 with TRBJ2-1; possibly TRBD1 for D (6 bases). Germline assignment: CDR1 SGHVS and CDR2 FNYEAQ. The CDR3 spans 16 residues. V lost 4 bases to trimming and J lost 0 bases, with 13 bases between them. The CDR3 DNA is TGTGCCAGCAGCTGGGGCACAGGGAGCTCCTACAATGAGCAGTTCTTC. It codes for CASSWGTGSSYNEQFF.

This clonotype was counted between two and nine times. The chain employs TRBV14 and TRBJ2-1; possible D gene TRBD2, 7 bases. This CDR3 spans 17 amino acids. The V end was cut by 1 base, the J end by 7 bases, with 20 bases between. Germline-derived CDR1 and CDR2 are SGHDN and FVKESK. Here the CDR3 DNA reads TGTGCCAGCAGCCAAGCTCGTACAGGGAGGGCGAAAAATGAGCAGTTCTTC. Its translation is CASSQARTGRAKNEQFF.

This clonotype was observed many times. This chain uses TRBV7-3 with TRBJ1-2; D uncertain. V was cut by 5 bases and J by 8 bases, with 18 bases left in between. CDR1 and CDR2 from the germline V gene are SGHTA and FQGTGA. The CDR3 runs 14 residues. The CDR3 nucleotides are TGTGCCAGCAGCGTTCCTGAGTTGAATGAAGGCTACACCTTC. Amino acid sequence: CASSVPELNEGYTF.

The CDR3 is CSVEVGAYEQYV. CDR3 nucleotides: TGCAGCGTTGAGGTGGGGGCCTACGAGCAGTACGTC. This chain joins TRBV29-1 and TRBJ2-7; either TRBD1 or TRBD2 may fit D (5 bases each). Trimming left V 3 bases short and J 2 bases short, with 8 bases between. There are 12 residues in the CDR3. CDR1 SQVTM and CDR2 ANQGSEA come from the germline V gene.

A single count supports this clonotype. This rearrangement joins TRBV10-1 to TRBJ1-5; D remains unclear. V lost 11 bases and J lost 4, with 18 bases in between. Germline V gene lookup returns CDR1 WNHNN and CDR2 SYGVQD (reference sequence). The CDR3 totals 14 residues. The CDR3 region is CAPKGGNGNQPQHF. CDR3 DNA: TGCGCCCCCAAGGGAGGGAACGGAAATCAGCCCCAGCATTTT.

This clonotype was recorded at least ten times. The J gene is TRBJ2-5, the V gene TRBV7-2, with D possibly TRBD2 on 5 matching bases. The CDR3 length is 13 residues. Germline V gives CDR1 SGHTA, CDR2 FQGNSA. V lost 1 base, J lost 3 bases, and 6 bases lay in between. CDR3 nucleotides: TGTGCCAGCAGCTTAGTGCGGGAAGAGACCCAGTACTTC. Amino acid sequence: CASSLVREETQYF.

This clonotype showed up many times. The chain is built from TRBV25-1 and TRBJ1-5; no clear D. The V end lost 2 bases, the J end lost 5 bases, and 10 bases lay between the germline ends. Germline CDR1 is MGHDK and CDR2 is SYGVNS. CDR3 length equals 14 residues. CDR3 nucleotides: TGTGCCAGCAGTGAAACAAGGTTTGATCAGCCCCAGCATTTT. Its translation: CASSETRFDQPQHF. Combining the CDR3 with reference TRBV25-1 and TRBJ1-5 gives the whole variable domain EADIYQTPRYLVIGTGKKITLECSQTMGHDKMYWYQQDPGMELHLIHYSYGVNSTEKGDLSSESTVSRIRTEHFPLTLESARPSHTSQYLCASSETRFDQPQHFGDGTRLSIL.

In its sample, this clonotype was seen a few times. The V gene is TRBV18, the J gene TRBJ1-1; no firm D call. CDR3 size: 15 residues. CDR1 is KGHSH and CDR2 is LQKENI in the germline V gene. V was cut by 5 bases and J by 3 bases, with 16 bases left in between. The CDR3 sequence: CASSSQARDDTEAFF. In DNA, the CDR3 is TGTGCCAGCTCATCCCAGGCGAGGGATGACACTGAAGCTTTCTTT. Based on the CDR3 plus reference TRBV18 and TRBJ1-1, the full variable domain is NAGVMQNPRHLVRRRGQEARLRCSPMKGHSHVYWYRQLPEEGLKFMVYLQKENIIDESGMPKERFSAEFPKEGPSILRIQQVVRGDSAAYFCASSSQARDDTEAFFGQGTRLTVV.

This clonotype was observed a few times. The chain employs TRBV4-1 and TRBJ1-2; 8 positions agree with TRBD1. Germline values: CDR1 MGHRA, CDR2 YSYEKL. The V and J ends lost 0 bases and 4 bases, in that order; junction bases with no gene match: 7. The CDR3 loop spans 16 amino acids. CDR3 in DNA: TGCGCCAGCAGCCAAGAGGAGACAGGGGTCCCCTATGGCTACACCTTC. Translated: CASSQEETGVPYGYTF.

In this sample, this clonotype turned up a few times. J is TRBJ1-2 and V is TRBV7-2, with D uncertain. Deletions cut 0 bases from V and 10 bases from J, with 9 bases between. The V gene's germline CDR1 is SGHTA and CDR2 FQGNSA. The CDR3 extends over 12 amino acids. CDR3 residues: CASSLALTDYTF. Written as DNA, the CDR3 is TGTGCCAGCAGCTTAGCGCTAACCGACTACACCTTC. The full variable domain, in which reference TRBV7-2 and TRBJ1-2 provide the parts outside the CDR3, is GAGVSQSPSNKVTEKGKDVELRCDPISGHTALYWYRQSLGQGLEFLIYFQGNSAPDKSGLPSDRFSAERTGGSVSTLTIQRTQQEDSAVYLCASSLALTDYTFGSGTRLTVV.

In this sample, this clonotype turned up a few times. V gene TRBV7-9 combines with J gene TRBJ1-4; 9 bases match TRBD1. Unmatched junction bases numbered 11, after V lost 5 bases and J lost 7 bases. CDR1 and CDR2 (germline): SEHNR, FQNEAQ (reference sequence). The CDR3 covers 16 residues. The DNA for the CDR3 is TGTGCCAGCAGCCAAACCTGGGGGACAGGGAGTGAAAAACTGTTTTTT. Translation: CASSQTWGTGSEKLFF. The variable domain in full, completed from reference TRBV7-9 and TRBJ1-4, reads DTGVSQNPRHKITKRGQNVTFRCDPISEHNRLYWYRQTLGQGPEFLTYFQNEAQLEKSRLLSDRFSAERPKGSFSTLEIQRTEQGDSAMYLCASSQTWGTGSEKLFFGSGTQLSVL.

The chain joins TRBV12-3 or TRBV12-4 to TRBJ1-4; 10 nucleotides line up with TRBD1. The V segment lost 4 bases and the J segment 0 bases; nucleotides outside the gene matches: 5. The CDR3 covers 17 residues. CDR3 protein: CASSSDGQGATNEKLFF. In DNA form, the CDR3 reads TGTGCCAGCAGTTCCGATGGACAGGGGGCAACTAATGAAAAACTGTTTTTT.

Comments on this clonotype: An end of the junction does not agree with germline; a read error may underlie this. The chain employs TRBV9 and TRBJ1-2; D remains ambiguous. Germline CDR1 and CDR2: SGDLS and YYNGEE. The CDR3 is 11 amino acids. CDR3 sequence (DNA): TGTGCCAGCAGAGCTGTGGACTCCCACTCCTTC. Its translation is CASRAVDSHSF.

The sample holds many counts of this clonotype. The chain has TRBV11-2 and TRBJ2-7, with D hard to call. V was pared by 5 bases and J by 0 bases, with 8 bases between. This CDR3 contains 13 residues. Germline values: CDR1 SGHAT, CDR2 FQNNGV. CDR3 DNA sequence: TGTGCCAGCAGCCACGGATACTCCTACGAGCAGTACTTC. This sequence encodes CASSHGYSYEQYF.

The V call is TRBV7-9, the J call TRBJ2-1; 8 nucleotides agree with TRBD1. The CDR3 has 15 residues. Germline CDR1 and CDR2: SEHNR and FQNEAQ (reference sequence). The V gene end was trimmed by 4 bases and the J gene end by 7 bases; junction bases not matched to a gene: 9. The chain's CDR3 is CASSSGQARRNEQFF. Here the CDR3 DNA reads TGTGCCAGCAGCTCGGGACAGGCCCGTAGGAATGAGCAGTTCTTC. Based on the CDR3 plus reference TRBV7-9 and TRBJ2-1, the full variable domain is DTGVSQNPRHKITKRGQNVTFRCDPISEHNRLYWYRQTLGQGPEFLTYFQNEAQLEKSRLLSDRFSAERPKGSFSTLEIQRTEQGDSAMYLCASSSGQARRNEQFFGPGTRLTVL.

This clonotype showed up just a few times. The J gene is TRBJ1-5, the V gene TRBV4-3; no clear D. Between the trimmed V and J ends, which lost 0 bases and 7 bases, there was a span of 7 bases. The CDR3 totals 13 residues. Germline loops: CDR1 LGHNA, CDR2 YSLEER. The CDR3 DNA reads as TGCGCCAGCAGCCAAGATTTAGGGCAGCCCCAGCATTTT. This gives the protein CASSQDLGQPQHF.

This clonotype was detected ten times or more. This sequence joins TRBV5-1 and TRBJ2-3; the match to TRBD2 covers 7 bases. J was trimmed by 2 bases and V by 1 base; bases with no gene match: 4. Germline CDR1 reads SGHRS; CDR2 reads YFSETQ. The CDR3 has 15 residues. The chain's CDR3 is CASSLSGGLTDTQYF. The CDR3 bases are TGCGCCAGCAGCTTGTCGGGGGGACTCACAGATACGCAGTATTTT.

This clonotype was seen a handful of times. The J gene is TRBJ1-1, the V gene TRBV6-2 or TRBV6-3, with a tentative D call TRBD1 (5 bases). Per the germline V gene, CDR1 is MNHEY and CDR2 is SVGEGT. CDR3 length: 16 residues. V was trimmed by 6 bases and J by 2 bases, leaving 19 bases between them. Here the CDR3 reads CASSPGRRTPNTEAFF. CDR3 coding DNA: TGTGCCAGCAGCCCTGGCAGGCGGACACCCAACACTGAAGCTTTCTTT.

This clonotype has just a few counts. V gene TRBV11-2 combines with J gene TRBJ2-7; D perhaps matches TRBD2 (5 bases). The CDR3 has 14 amino acids. Germline V gene lookup returns CDR1 SGHAT and CDR2 FQNNGV. The V gene lost 1 base and the J gene lost 2 bases, with 9 bases spanning the gap. The CDR3 coding sequence is TGTGCCAGCAGCTTAGCCGGGAAACCCTACGAGCAGTACTTC. Translated, it gives CASSLAGKPYEQYF.

This clonotype was seen more than once but under ten times. This chain joins TRBV7-3 and TRBJ2-1; TRBD1 matches 7 bases. Unmatched junction bases numbered 2, after V lost 0 bases and J lost 9 bases. In germline, CDR1 is SGHTA, CDR2 FQGTGA. This CDR3 comprises 13 residues. DNA for the CDR3: TGTGCCAGCAGCTTAACAGGGGGCCTTGAGCAGTTCTTC. It translates to CASSLTGGLEQFF.

CDR3 sequence (DNA): TGCGCCAGCAGCTTGATCGGCAGCCACTATGGCTACACCTTC. Translating it yields CASSLIGSHYGYTF. The chain links TRBV5-1 to TRBJ1-2; D is undetermined. From germline, CDR1 is SGHRS and CDR2 YFSETQ. This CDR3 comprises 14 residues. V lost 1 base to trimming and J lost 3 bases, with 10 bases between them.

This clonotype appeared many times. This chain uses TRBV10-1 with TRBJ2-7, with TRBD1 as a possible D gene (6 bases). Germline-derived CDR1 and CDR2 are WNHNN and SYGVQD (reference sequence). The CDR3 has 13 amino acids. The V and J ends lost 4 bases and 1 base respectively, with 8 bases between them. As DNA, the CDR3 is TGCGCCAGCAGTGGGACAGATTCCTACGAGCAGTACTTC. This encodes CASSGTDSYEQYF.

This clonotype was seen repeatedly, ten times or more. The rearrangement links TRBV9 to TRBJ2-7, with 14 bases aligning to TRBD2. The CDR3 consists of 20 residues. V gave up 0 bases and J gave up 3 bases; unmatched junction bases: 14. Looked up from germline, CDR1 is SGDLS and CDR2 is YYNGEE. CDR3 DNA: TGTGCCAGCAGCGTAGACCGACTAGCGGGGGGGCCAAATCTACACTACGAGCAGTACGTC. The encoded protein is CASSVDRLAGGPNLHYEQYV.

This clonotype was observed a handful of times. The CDR3: CASSQETPGYQETQYF. CDR3 DNA: TGTGCCAGCAGCCAAGAGACCCCAGGGTACCAAGAGACCCAGTACTTC. The chain carries TRBV3-1 and TRBJ2-5, with D maybe TRBD1 (5 bases). V lost 0 bases and J lost 0, with 11 bases in between. The germline V gene has CDR1 LGHDT and CDR2 YNNKEL (reference sequence). CDR3 length: 16 amino acids.